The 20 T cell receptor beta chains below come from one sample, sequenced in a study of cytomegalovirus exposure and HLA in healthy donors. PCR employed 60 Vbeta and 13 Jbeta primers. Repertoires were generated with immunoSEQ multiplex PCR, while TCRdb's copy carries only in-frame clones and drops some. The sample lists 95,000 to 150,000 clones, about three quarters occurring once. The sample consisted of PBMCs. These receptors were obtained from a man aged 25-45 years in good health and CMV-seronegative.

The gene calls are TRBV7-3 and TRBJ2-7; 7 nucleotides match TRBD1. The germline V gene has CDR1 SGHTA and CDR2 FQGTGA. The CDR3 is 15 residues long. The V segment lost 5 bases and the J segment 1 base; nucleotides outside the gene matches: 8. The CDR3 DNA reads TGTGCCAGCAGCCCCCGACAGGGTAGATCCTACGAGCAGTACTTC. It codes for CASSPRQGRSYEQYF.

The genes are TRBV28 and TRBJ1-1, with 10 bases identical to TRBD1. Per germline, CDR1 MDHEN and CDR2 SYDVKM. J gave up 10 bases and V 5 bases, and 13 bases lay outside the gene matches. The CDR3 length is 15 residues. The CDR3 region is CASSTGTGVPKGAFF. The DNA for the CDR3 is TGTGCCAGCAGTACCGGGACAGGGGTCCCCAAGGGAGCTTTCTTT.

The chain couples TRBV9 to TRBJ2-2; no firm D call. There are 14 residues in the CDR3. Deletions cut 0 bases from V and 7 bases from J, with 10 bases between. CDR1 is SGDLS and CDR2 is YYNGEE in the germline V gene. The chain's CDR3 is CASSVAGVSGELFF. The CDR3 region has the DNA TGTGCCAGCAGCGTAGCAGGTGTTAGCGGGGAGCTGTTTTTT.

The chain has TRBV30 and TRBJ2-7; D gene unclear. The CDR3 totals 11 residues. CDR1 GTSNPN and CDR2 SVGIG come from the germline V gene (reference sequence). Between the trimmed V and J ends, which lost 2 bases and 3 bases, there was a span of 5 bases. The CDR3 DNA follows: TGTGCCTGGAGTTACAGCTACGAGCAGTACTTC. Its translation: CAWSYSYEQYF. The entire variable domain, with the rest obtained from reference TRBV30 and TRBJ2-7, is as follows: SQTIHQWPATLVQPVGSPLSLECTVEGTSNPNLYWYRQAAGRGLQLLFYSVGIGQISSEVPQNLSASRPQDRQFILSSKKLLLSDSGFYLCAWSYSYEQYFGPGTRLTVT.

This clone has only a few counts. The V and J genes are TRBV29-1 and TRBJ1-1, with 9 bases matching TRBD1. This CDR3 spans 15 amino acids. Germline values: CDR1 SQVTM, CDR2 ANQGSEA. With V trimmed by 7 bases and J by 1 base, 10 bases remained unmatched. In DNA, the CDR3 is TGCAGCGCTTCGACAGGGGGAACGCCGAACACTGAAGCTTTCTTT. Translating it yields CSASTGGTPNTEAFF.

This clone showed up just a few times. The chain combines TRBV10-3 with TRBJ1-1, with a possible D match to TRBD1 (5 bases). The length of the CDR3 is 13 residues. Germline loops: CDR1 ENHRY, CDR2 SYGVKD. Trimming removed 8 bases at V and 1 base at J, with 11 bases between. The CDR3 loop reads CAILPQGNTEAFF. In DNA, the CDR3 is TGTGCCATCCTTCCGCAGGGGAACACTGAAGCTTTCTTT.

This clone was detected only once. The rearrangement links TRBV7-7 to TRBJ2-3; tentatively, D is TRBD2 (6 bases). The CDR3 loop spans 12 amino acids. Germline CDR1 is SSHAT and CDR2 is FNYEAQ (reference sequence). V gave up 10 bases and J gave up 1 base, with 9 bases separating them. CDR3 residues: CATRRGTDTQYF. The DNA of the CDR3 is TGTGCCACCAGGAGGGGCACAGATACGCAGTATTTT.

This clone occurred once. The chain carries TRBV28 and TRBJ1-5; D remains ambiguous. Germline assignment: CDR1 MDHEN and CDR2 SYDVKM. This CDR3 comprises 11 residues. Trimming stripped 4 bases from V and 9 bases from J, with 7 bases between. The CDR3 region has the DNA TGTGCCAGCAGTTCAACAGCGCCCCAGCATTTT. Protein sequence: CASSSTAPQHF.

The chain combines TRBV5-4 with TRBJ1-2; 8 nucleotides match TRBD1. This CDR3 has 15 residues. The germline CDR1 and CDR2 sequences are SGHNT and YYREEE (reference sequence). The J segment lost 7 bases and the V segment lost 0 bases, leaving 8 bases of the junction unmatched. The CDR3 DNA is TGTGCCAGCAGCTTGGACGACGGACAGGGTACTGGCTACACCTTC. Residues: CASSLDDGQGTGYTF. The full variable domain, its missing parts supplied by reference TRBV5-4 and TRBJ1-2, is ETGVTQSPTHLIKTRGQQVTLRCSSQSGHNTVSWYQQALGQGPQFIFQYYREEENGRGNFPPRFSGLQFPNYSSELNVNALELDDSALYLCASSLDDGQGTGYTFGSGTRLTVV.

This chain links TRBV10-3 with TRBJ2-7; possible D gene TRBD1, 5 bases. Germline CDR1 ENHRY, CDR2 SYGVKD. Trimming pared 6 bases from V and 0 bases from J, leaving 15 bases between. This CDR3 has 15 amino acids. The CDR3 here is CAIRDYRLSSYEQYF. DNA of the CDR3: TGTGCCATCAGGGATTACAGGTTAAGCTCCTACGAGCAGTACTTC.

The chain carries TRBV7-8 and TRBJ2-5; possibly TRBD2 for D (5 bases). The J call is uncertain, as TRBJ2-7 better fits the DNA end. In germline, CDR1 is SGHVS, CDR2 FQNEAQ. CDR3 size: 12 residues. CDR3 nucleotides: TGTGCCAGCAGCTTCGAGGGTTACGAGCAGTACTTC. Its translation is CASSFEGYEQYF.

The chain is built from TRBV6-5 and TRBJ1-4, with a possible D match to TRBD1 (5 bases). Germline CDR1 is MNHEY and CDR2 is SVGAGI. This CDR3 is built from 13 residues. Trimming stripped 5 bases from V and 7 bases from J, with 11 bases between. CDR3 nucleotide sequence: TGTGCCAGCAGTGGAGGGGATGGTGAAAAACTGTTTTTT. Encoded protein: CASSGGDGEKLFF.

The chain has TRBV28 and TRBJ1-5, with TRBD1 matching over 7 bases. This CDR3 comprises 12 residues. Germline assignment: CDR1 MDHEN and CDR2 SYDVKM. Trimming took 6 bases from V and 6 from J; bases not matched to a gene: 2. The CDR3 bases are TGTGCCAGCAGCTCAGGGGGTCAGCCCCAGCATTTT. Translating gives CASSSGGQPQHF.

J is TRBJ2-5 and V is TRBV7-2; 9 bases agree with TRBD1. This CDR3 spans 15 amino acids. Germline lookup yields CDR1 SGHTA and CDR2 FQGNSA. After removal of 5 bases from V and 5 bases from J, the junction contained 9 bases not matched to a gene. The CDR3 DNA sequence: TGTGCCAGCAGCCTAGGGACAGGGAGGCTGGAGACCCAGTACTTC. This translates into CASSLGTGRLETQYF.

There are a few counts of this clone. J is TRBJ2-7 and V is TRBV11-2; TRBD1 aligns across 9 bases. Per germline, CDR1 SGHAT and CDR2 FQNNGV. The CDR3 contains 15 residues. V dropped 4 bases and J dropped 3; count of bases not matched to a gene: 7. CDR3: CASSYGTGSVYEQYF. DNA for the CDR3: TGTGCCAGCAGCTATGGGACAGGGTCAGTCTACGAGCAGTACTTC.

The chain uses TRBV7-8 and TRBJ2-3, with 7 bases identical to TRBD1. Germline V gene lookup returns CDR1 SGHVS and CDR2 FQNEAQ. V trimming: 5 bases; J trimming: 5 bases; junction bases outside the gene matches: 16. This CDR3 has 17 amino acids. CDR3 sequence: CASSLVMRGLERDTQYF. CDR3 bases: TGTGCCAGCAGCCTAGTCATGAGGGGGCTCGAGAGAGATACGCAGTATTTT. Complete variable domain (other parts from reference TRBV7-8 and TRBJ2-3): GAGVSQSPRYKVAKRGQDVALRCDPISGHVSLFWYQQALGQGPEFLTYFQNEAQLDKSGLPSDRFFAERPEGSVSTLKIQRTQQEDSAVYLCASSLVMRGLERDTQYFGPGTRLTVL.

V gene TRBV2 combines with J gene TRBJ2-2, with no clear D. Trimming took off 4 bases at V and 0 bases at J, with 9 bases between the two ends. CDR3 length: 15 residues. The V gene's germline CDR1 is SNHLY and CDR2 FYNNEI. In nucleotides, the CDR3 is TGTGCCAGCAGTGCTCACAGACCGAACACCGGGGAGCTGTTTTTT. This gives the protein CASSAHRPNTGELFF.

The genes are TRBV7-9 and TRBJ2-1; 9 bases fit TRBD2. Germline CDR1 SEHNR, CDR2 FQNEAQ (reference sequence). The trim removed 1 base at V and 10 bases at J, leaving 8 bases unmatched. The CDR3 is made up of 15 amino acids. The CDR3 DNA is TGTGCCAGCAGCTTAGTTGGCCTAGCGGGAAGAGAGCAGTTCTTC. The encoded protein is CASSLVGLAGREQFF.

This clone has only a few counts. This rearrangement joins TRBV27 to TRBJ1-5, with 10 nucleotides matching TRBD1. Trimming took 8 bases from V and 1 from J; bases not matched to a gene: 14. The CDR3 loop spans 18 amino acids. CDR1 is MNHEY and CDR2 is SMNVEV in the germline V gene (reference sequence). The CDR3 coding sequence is TGTGCCAGCGCCAGAAAGGGACAGGGGTTTTTAAGCAATCAGCCCCAGCATTTT. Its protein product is CASARKGQGFLSNQPQHF.

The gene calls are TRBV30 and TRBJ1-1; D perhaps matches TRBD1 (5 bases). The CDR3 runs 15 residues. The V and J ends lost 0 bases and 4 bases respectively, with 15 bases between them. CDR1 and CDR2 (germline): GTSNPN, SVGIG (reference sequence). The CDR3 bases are TGTGCCTGGAGTGTACCGGGCAGGAGGGGCACTGAAGCTTTCTTT. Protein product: CAWSVPGRRGTEAFF.